Listed here are 2 T cell receptor beta chains from one sample, sequenced in a study of cytomegalovirus exposure and HLA in healthy donors. The protocol was immunoSEQ multiplex PCR, while the TCRdb copy is restricted to in-frame clones and leaves out a portion. The sample has roughly 120,000 clones, approximately 86% seen once. Sequenced input: PBMCs. The origin of the receptors is a man aged 18-30 years in good health and CMV-seropositive.

The chain is built from TRBV6-6 and TRBJ1-6; the D gene is possibly TRBD1 (5 bases). The CDR3 totals 16 residues. Looked up from germline, CDR1 is MNHNY and CDR2 is SVGAGI (reference sequence). The ends were cut back, 0 bases at V and 6 bases at J, with 12 bases in the middle. The CDR3 DNA sequence: TGTGCCAGCAGTTACTCAACAGGCCCTGGTAATTCACCCCTCCACTTT. Its protein is CASSYSTGPGNSPLHF.

The rearrangement uses TRBV5-1 and TRBJ1-1; 8 bases fit TRBD1. The V and J ends lost 4 bases and 4 bases, in that order; junction bases with no gene match: 6. CDR3 size: 14 residues. The germline V gene has CDR1 SGHRS and CDR2 YFSETQ. CDR3 nucleotide sequence: TGCGCCAGCAGCACCAGACAGGGGACCACTGAAGCTTTCTTT. Translation: CASSTRQGTTEAFF.